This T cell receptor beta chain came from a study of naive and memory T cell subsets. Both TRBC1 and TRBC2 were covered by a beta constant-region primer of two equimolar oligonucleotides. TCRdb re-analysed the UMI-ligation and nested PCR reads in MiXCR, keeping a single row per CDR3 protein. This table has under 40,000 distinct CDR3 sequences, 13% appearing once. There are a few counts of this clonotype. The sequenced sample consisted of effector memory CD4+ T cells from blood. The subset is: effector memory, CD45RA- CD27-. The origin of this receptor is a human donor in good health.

The CDR3 loop reads CASSQVAGSTDTQYF. In DNA form, the CDR3 reads TGTGCCAGCAGCCAAGTCGCGGGAAGCACAGATACGCAGTATTTT. This sequence joins TRBV14 and TRBJ2-3; D is possibly TRBD2 (6 bases). There are 15 residues in the CDR3. Germline V gives CDR1 SGHDN, CDR2 FVKESK. V lost 1 base and J 0 bases, leaving 8 bases between the germline ends.